The TCR beta chain under discussion was sequenced for a study of blood T cell repertoires in COVID-19. Study as a whole: The United States, Italy and Spain provided the acute and convalescent COVID-19 samples.

This clone appeared a single time. The table came from immunoSEQ multiplex PCR; TCRdb's copy has only in-frame clones and leaves some out. The sample holds approximately 200,000 clones, approximately 83% seen once. Germline assignment: CDR1 SGHNT and CDR2 YYREEE (reference sequence). The CDR3 runs 19 residues. Germline trimming cut 5 bases from V and 0 bases from J; bases unmatched to any gene: 13. The sample was peripheral blood. This clonotype was sampled from a human donor with active or convalescent COVID-19. The donor label of this sample is uncertain. The rearrangement links TRBV5-4 to TRBJ2-3, with TRBD2 matching 12 bases. CDR3 region: CASRKGLAGRITSTDTQYF. CDR3 DNA: TGTGCCAGCAGAAAAGGACTAGCGGGACGCATTACTAGCACAGATACGCAGTATTTT.